This section outlines one T cell receptor (beta chain) sequence together with its context. This sample was included in a study of blood T cell repertoires in COVID-19. In the study overall: The United States, Italy and Spain provided the acute and convalescent COVID-19 samples. The analysed material was cDNA or gDNA that came from T cells, B-cell-depleted T cells, or PBMCs.

Original analysis: Amplification from reference gene primers served as the basis for estimated nucleated cell counts. The method was immunoSEQ multiplex PCR; TCRdb's version includes in-frame clones alone and lacks a portion of them. That table furnishes V, J and clone size, whereas the DNA furnished D and trimming. The data contain 65,000 to 70,000 clones, about 91% of them singletons. Per the germline V gene, CDR1 is LNHNV and CDR2 is YYDKDF (reference sequence). V dropped 0 bases and J dropped 9 bases, with 15 bases sitting between them. The CDR3 is made up of 16 amino acids. The clonotype comes from a human donor with active COVID-19. The donor label of this sample is uncertain. V usage is TRBV15 and J usage is TRBJ1-6; tentatively, D is TRBD1 (6 bases). The sample was peripheral blood. The CDR3 DNA reads TGTGCCACCAGCAGAGAACACAGGGCCATCGGTTCACCCCTCCACTTT. It codes for CATSREHRAIGSPLHF.